This T cell receptor beta chain was identified in a study of blood T cell repertoires in COVID-19. CDR1 is SGHDN, CDR2 FVKESK, per germline. CDR3 size: 16 residues. J gave up 7 bases and V 2 bases, and 10 bases lay outside the gene matches. Clones were read by immunoSEQ multiplex PCR, and TCRdb kept only the in-frame ones, dropping some. Altogether approximately 120,000 clones are present, 80% to 90% being singletons, with the ten largest covering 7.9%. This rearrangement joins TRBV14 to TRBJ2-2, with 7 bases matching TRBD1. Material for sequencing was peripheral blood. The TCR was taken from a woman over 75 with active or convalescent COVID-19. CDR3 nucleotide sequence: TGTGCCAGCAGCCAAACAGGGACAGTATTAAACGGGGAGCTGTTTTTT. Translation: CASSQTGTVLNGELFF.